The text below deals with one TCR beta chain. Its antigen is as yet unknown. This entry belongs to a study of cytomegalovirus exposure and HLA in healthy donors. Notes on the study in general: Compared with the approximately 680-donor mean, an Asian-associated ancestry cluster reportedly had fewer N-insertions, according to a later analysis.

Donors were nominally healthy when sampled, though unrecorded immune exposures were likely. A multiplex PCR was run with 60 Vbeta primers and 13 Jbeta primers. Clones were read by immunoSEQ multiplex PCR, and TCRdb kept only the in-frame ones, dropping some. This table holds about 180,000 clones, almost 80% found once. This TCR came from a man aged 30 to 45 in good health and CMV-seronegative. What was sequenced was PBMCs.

The chain's CDR3 is CASRVTAGSSRYTF. CDR3 DNA: TGTGCCAGCAGGGTTACGGCAGGGTCGTCCCGATACACCTTC. The chain has TRBV28 and TRBJ1-2, with a tentative D call TRBD1 (5 bases). This CDR3 spans 14 amino acids. Trimming took off 6 bases at V and 11 bases at J, with 22 bases between the two ends. Germline loops: CDR1 MDHEN, CDR2 SYDVKM.